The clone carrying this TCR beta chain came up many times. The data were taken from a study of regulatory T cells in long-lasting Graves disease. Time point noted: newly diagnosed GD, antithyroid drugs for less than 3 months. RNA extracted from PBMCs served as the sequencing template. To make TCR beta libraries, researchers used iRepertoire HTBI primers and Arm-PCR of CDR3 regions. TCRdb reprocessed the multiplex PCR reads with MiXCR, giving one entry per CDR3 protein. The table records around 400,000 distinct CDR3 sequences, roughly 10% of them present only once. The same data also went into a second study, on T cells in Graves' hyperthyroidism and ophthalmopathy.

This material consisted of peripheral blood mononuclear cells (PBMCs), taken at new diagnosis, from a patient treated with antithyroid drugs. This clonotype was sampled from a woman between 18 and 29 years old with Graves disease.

The CDR3 DNA sequence: TGTGCCAGCAGCTTAAAACAGGGTTATAAGGAAAAACTGTTTTTT. Translated: CASSLKQGYKEKLFF. This rearrangement joins TRBV7-8 to TRBJ1-4, with a weak D call TRBD1 (6 bases). The germline V gene has CDR1 SGHVS and CDR2 FQNEAQ. This CDR3 comprises 15 residues. V lost 2 bases and J 8 bases, leaving 15 bases between the germline ends.